This TCR beta chain was captured in a study of early stage breast cancer tumors. As for the study in general: Of around 16 invasive breast tumors, approximately 11 were hormone receptor-positive, HER2-negative. Average read coverage per sample was approximately 9.1-fold. Notes on the study in general: Tumors had about 2.4-fold higher T cell density and higher clonality than adjacent normal breast tissue. Unsorted bulk genomic DNA sequencing lacked pairing and functional marker data.

Of note for this clone: The antigen remains undetermined.

This CDR3 region has 17 residues. CDR1 SGHRS and CDR2 YFSETQ come from the germline V gene. The V and J ends lost 4 bases and 0 bases respectively, with 16 bases between them. Some clones are missing from TCRdb's copy, which holds only in-frame ones; the method was immunoSEQ multiplex PCR. The profile shows 25,000 to 35,000 clones, approximately 84% of them singletons. This TCR came from a person aged 45-60 years with breast cancer. Sequenced: blood. The V call is TRBV5-1, the J call TRBJ1-4; no firm D call. CDR3 nucleotide sequence: TGCGCCAGCAGCCAGTTTTTAAGCAGCGCAACTAATGAAAAACTGTTTTTT. Translation: CASSQFLSSATNEKLFF.